Listed below are T cell receptor beta chains from one sample, sequenced in a study of shared clonotypes between healthy human individuals. Sequencing was performed with immunoSEQ multiplex PCR; in TCRdb, only in-frame clones are kept and a portion is missing. Altogether fewer than 1.8 million clones are present, 97% to 99% being singletons, with the ten largest covering roughly 0.35%. Sequencing input: naive CD4+ T cells sorted from blood. The receptor source for this set is a man aged 25-40 years in good health. Both conserved end residues are part of each CDR3. Each record gives: D gene, V gene, clone size, J gene, CDR3 protein, CDR3 DNA. The D gene is left open where the match is weak. Size values are once, few and many counts, or a class for expanded clones, and some rows have none.

.,TRBV7-2,.,TRBJ2-1,CASSLPAAGPSYNEQFF,TGTGCCAGCAGCTTACCCGCCGCAGGGCCCTCCTACAATGAGCAGTTCTTC
.,TRBV9,.,TRBJ2-5,CASSVVGDPGTQYF,TGTGCCAGCAGCGTAGTCGGGGACCCAGGGACCCAGTACTTC
.,TRBV13,.,TRBJ1-1,CASSSNTNRGAFF,TGTGCCAGCAGCTCCAACACAAACCGGGGAGCTTTCTTT
TRBD1,TRBV10-3,once,TRBJ2-1,CAISESILRDRGHNEQFF,TGTGCCATCAGTGAGTCGATCTTGAGGGACAGGGGGCACAATGAGCAGTTCTTC
.,TRBV29-1,.,TRBJ1-1,CSVPGTVNTEAFF,TGCAGCGTTCCCGGGACGGTGAACACTGAAGCTTTCTTT
.,TRBV18,.,TRBJ2-2,CASSPSTTNTGELFF,TGTGCCAGCTCACCAAGTACCACGAACACCGGGGAGCTGTTTTTT
TRBD1,TRBV5-5,.,TRBJ2-7,CASSHDRVPSEQYF,TGTGCCAGCAGCCATGACAGGGTCCCCTCCGAGCAGTACTTC
.,TRBV10-3,.,TRBJ1-1,CAISPEMNTEAFF,TGTGCCATCAGCCCGGAAATGAACACTGAAGCTTTCTTT
.,TRBV10-1,.,TRBJ1-5,CASSAGGSNQPQHF,TGCGCCAGCAGTGCTGGGGGTAGCAATCAGCCCCAGCATTTT
TRBD2,TRBV5-1,.,TRBJ2-3,CASSLLAGATDTQYF,TGCGCCAGCAGCCTACTAGCGGGAGCCACAGATACGCAGTATTTT
.,TRBV4-1,.,TRBJ1-4,CASSQVTVEKLFF,TGCGCCAGCAGCCAAGTCACAGTGGAAAAACTGTTTTTT
TRBD1,TRBV7-3,.,TRBJ2-7,CASRKDGTGTYEQYF,TGTGCCAGCCGGAAGGATGGGACAGGGACCTACGAGCAGTACTTC
.,TRBV6-6,.,TRBJ2-7,CASSYGQGGPYEQYF,TGTGCCAGCAGTTACGGGCAAGGCGGGCCCTACGAGCAGTACTTC
.,TRBV5-1,.,TRBJ2-7,CASAISGGYEQYF,TGCGCCAGCGCCATTTCCGGGGGTTACGAGCAGTACTTC
TRBD1,TRBV15,.,TRBJ2-3,CATSTGGTDTQYF,TGTGCCACCAGCACAGGGGGAACAGATACGCAGTATTTT